This T cell receptor beta chain was obtained from a study of control samples from healthy donors and cancer patients. The CDR3 runs 16 residues. CDR1 and CDR2 (germline): LGHDT, YNNKEL (reference sequence). V lost 4 bases and J 5 bases, leaving 17 bases between the germline ends. Clones were sequenced by immunoSEQ multiplex PCR, and TCRdb holds only the in-frame ones, with some missing. The table shows around 200,000 clones, with over 85% occurring only once. Sequencing was carried out using blood. The receptor comes from a man younger than 35 in good health. This sequence joins TRBV3-1 (or the pseudogene TRBV3-2) and TRBJ2-2; possible D gene TRBD2, 5 bases. The DNA of the CDR3 is TGTGCCAGCAGCCTCAAAGGACTGTCGAGGACCGGGGAGCTGTTTTTT. It specifies CASSLKGLSRTGELFF.